The 31 T cell receptor beta chains in this list originate from one sample, sequenced in a study of OX40 agonist ivuxolimab in advanced cancers. TCRdb's copy holds only in-frame clones and misses some; the assay was immunoSEQ multiplex PCR. The sample gives under 40,000 clones, 84% of which show up once; 1.5% to 2% is in the top ten. Sequenced material: CD4+ or CD8+ T cells sorted from blood, taken in a trial of the OX40 agonist ivuxolimab. Every receptor here comes from an adult with an advanced solid tumor such as melanoma, head and neck, liver or kidney cancer.

This rearrangement joins TRBV7-8 to TRBJ1-3, with D unresolved. The length of the CDR3 is 15 residues. CDR1 is SGHVS, CDR2 FQNEAQ, per germline. Deletions cut 1 base from V and 2 bases from J, with 9 bases between. The CDR3 nucleotides read TGTGCCAGCAGCTTAGTTCACAACCCTGGAAACACCATATATTTT. It is translated as CASSLVHNPGNTIYF. Variable domain in full (rest from reference TRBV7-8 and TRBJ1-3): GAGVSQSPRYKVAKRGQDVALRCDPISGHVSLFWYQQALGQGPEFLTYFQNEAQLDKSGLPSDRFFAERPEGSVSTLKIQRTQQEDSAVYLCASSLVHNPGNTIYFGEGSWLTVV.

This chain connects TRBV7-6 to TRBJ2-5; the D gene is possibly TRBD1 (6 bases). Looked up from germline, CDR1 is SGHVS and CDR2 is FNYEAQ. Trimming cost V 4 bases and J 4 bases, with 16 bases left between them. CDR3 length: 15 amino acids. CDR3 in amino acids: CASSSNQGTSETQYF. Written as DNA, the CDR3 is TGTGCCAGCAGCTCAAATCAGGGGACATCAGAGACCCAGTACTTC.

In this sample, this clone turned up a few times. This chain joins TRBV6-1 and TRBJ2-7; D gene ambiguous. This CDR3 has 15 residues. The germline CDR1 and CDR2 sequences are MNHNS and SASEGT. V lost 6 bases and J lost 0, with 15 bases in between. The CDR3 reads CASRRQLSYSYEQYF. Here the CDR3 DNA reads TGTGCCAGCAGGCGTCAGCTCAGCTACTCCTACGAGCAGTACTTC.

The chain employs TRBV10-3 and TRBJ1-2, with TRBD1 matching over 8 bases. The germline gives CDR1 ENHRY, CDR2 SYGVKD. This CDR3 spans 15 amino acids. With V trimmed by 7 bases and J by 9 bases, 16 bases remained unmatched. CDR3 in amino acids: CAITPDRVGERSYTF. The DNA of the CDR3 is TGTGCCATCACCCCGGACAGGGTGGGAGAGAGGAGCTACACCTTC.

This clone has a handful of counts. Here the CDR3 DNA reads TGCAGCGTTCTACGCCAATTGAACACTGAAGCTTTCTTT. This encodes CSVLRQLNTEAFF. The rearrangement joins TRBV29-1 to TRBJ1-1, with unresolved D. CDR1 is SQVTM and CDR2 is ANQGSEA in the germline V gene. V lost 5 bases and J lost 0, with 10 bases in between. CDR3 length: 13 residues.

V and J are TRBV10-1 and TRBJ2-1, with 8 bases fitting TRBD2. The CDR3 is made up of 14 amino acids. CDR1 is WNHNN, CDR2 SYGVQD, per germline (reference sequence). The V segment lost 8 bases and the J segment 5 bases; nucleotides outside the gene matches: 8. This CDR3 is CASGSGTRDNEQFF. The CDR3, as DNA: TGCGCCAGCGGATCCGGGACTAGAGACAATGAGCAGTTCTTC.

To note about this clone: A read error may produce the germline difference seen at one junction end. The CDR3 DNA sequence: TGTGCCAGCAGTCAAGCGGGAGGGGTCACAGATACGCAGTATTTT. Its protein is CASSQAGGVTDTQYF. This rearrangement joins TRBV2 to TRBJ2-3; 10 bases line up with TRBD2. CDR3 size: 15 residues. Germline CDR1 reads SNHLY; CDR2 reads FYNNEI.

This clone was seen just once. The chain joins TRBV7-9 to TRBJ2-5; 11 nucleotides align to TRBD2. Germline loops: CDR1 SEHNR, CDR2 FQNEAQ (reference sequence). The CDR3 contains 19 residues. V was pared by 1 base and J by 1 base, with 11 bases of the junction left unmatched. CDR3 region: CASSLDLLAGGGIQETQYF. CDR3 DNA: TGTGCCAGCAGCTTAGATTTGCTAGCGGGGGGCGGAATCCAAGAGACCCAGTACTTC.

The rearrangement joins TRBV5-1 to TRBJ1-1; 7 nucleotides line up with TRBD1. Losses at the gene ends were 3 bases for V and 5 bases for J; bases not matched to a gene: 7. In germline, CDR1 is SGHRS, CDR2 YFSETQ. This CDR3 region has 14 residues. The CDR3 protein is CASSSLTGRTEAFF. Written as DNA, the CDR3 is TGCGCCAGCAGCTCTCTGACAGGGAGGACTGAAGCTTTCTTT.

V is TRBV28 and J is TRBJ1-1; TRBD1 matches at 9 bases. Germline lookup yields CDR1 MDHEN and CDR2 SYDVKM. The J segment lost 0 bases and the V segment lost 4 bases, leaving 3 bases of the junction unmatched. There are 15 residues in the CDR3. The CDR3 nucleotides are TGTGCCAGCAGTTCAACAGGGGGCATGAACACTGAAGCTTTCTTT. It yields the protein CASSSTGGMNTEAFF.

This clone appeared once. The chain combines TRBV2 with TRBJ2-2, with 7 bases that match TRBD1. The CDR3 contains 14 residues. Germline V lookup: CDR1 SNHLY, CDR2 FYNNEI. V lost 4 bases to trimming and J lost 5 bases; unmatched junction nucleotides: 4. The CDR3 is CASSGQGETGELFF. The CDR3 DNA reads TGTGCCAGCAGTGGACAGGGCGAGACCGGGGAGCTGTTTTTT.

This sequence joins TRBV27 and TRBJ1-4, with 8 bases that match TRBD1. This CDR3 comprises 14 residues. Germline CDR1 MNHEY, CDR2 SMNVEV (reference sequence). J was trimmed by 4 bases and V by 3 bases; bases with no gene match: 1. CDR3 in DNA: TGTGCCAGCAGTTTCAGGGGGCTTAATGAAAAACTGTTTTTT. Protein: CASSFRGLNEKLFF.

The gene calls are TRBV29-1 and TRBJ2-5; D possibly matches TRBD1 or TRBD2 (5 bases each). The V gene's germline CDR1 is SQVTM and CDR2 ANQGSEA. V lost 3 bases and J lost 2, with 7 bases in between. The CDR3 totals 12 residues. CDR3 sequence reads: CSVEGPQETQYF. The CDR3 DNA is TGCAGCGTTGAGGGACCACAAGAGACCCAGTACTTC.

The V and J genes are TRBV14 and TRBJ2-1; no reliable D call. Germline values: CDR1 SGHDN, CDR2 FVKESK. CDR3 size: 16 residues. The ends were cut back, 4 bases at V and 5 bases at J, with 18 bases in the middle. The CDR3 DNA reads as TGTGCCAGCAGCCTCAAATATCGGACGACAAACAATGAGCAGTTCTTC. This encodes CASSLKYRTTNNEQFF.

J is TRBJ1-1 and V is TRBV14; D is unclear. Per the germline V gene, CDR1 is SGHDN and CDR2 is FVKESK. The V and J ends lost 4 bases and 0 bases respectively, with 6 bases between them. The CDR3 consists of 13 residues. As DNA, the CDR3 is TGTGCCAGCAGCCTCTCCATGAACACTGAAGCTTTCTTT. Amino acids: CASSLSMNTEAFF.

The chain is built from TRBV5-6 and TRBJ2-7, with D perhaps given as TRBD1 or TRBD2 (5 bases each). The CDR3 runs 14 residues. Looked up from germline, CDR1 is SGHDT and CDR2 is YYEEEE. V dropped 4 bases and J dropped 7 bases, with 18 bases sitting between them. The CDR3 DNA reads TGTGCCAGCAGCCGGACCGGGACCACTCATGAGCAGTACTTC. Translated: CASSRTGTTHEQYF.

For the CDR3, the DNA is TGTGCCTGGAGTGCGGACAGTAATTCACCCCTCCACTTT. Protein product: CAWSADSNSPLHF. The gene calls are TRBV30 and TRBJ1-6, with a tentative D call TRBD1 (6 bases). V was trimmed by 1 base and J by 6 bases, leaving 7 bases between them. Per the germline V gene, CDR1 is GTSNPN and CDR2 is SVGIG (reference sequence). The CDR3 length is 13 residues.

The chain couples TRBV9 to TRBJ2-7, with D unresolved. Trimming took 4 bases from V and 4 from J, leaving 15 bases between them. The CDR3 is made up of 14 amino acids. Germline V gene sequence: CDR1 SGDLS, CDR2 YYNGEE. CDR3 loop: CASSLTGEPYEQYF. CDR3 DNA: TGTGCCAGCAGCCTAACCGGAGAACCGTACGAGCAGTACTTC.

CDR3 coding DNA: TGTGCCTGGACCCACGGGCGGTGGGCTGAAGCTTTCTTT. Its protein is CAWTHGRWAEAFF. This chain joins TRBV30 and TRBJ1-1; D uncertain. The CDR3 loop spans 13 amino acids. Germline V gene lookup returns CDR1 GTSNPN and CDR2 SVGIG (reference sequence). Trimming shortened V by 4 bases and J by 6 bases, and 15 bases separated the two germline ends.

This chain connects TRBV6-6 to TRBJ2-1; a weak D match, TRBD2 (6 bases). The CDR3 has 14 residues. Per the germline V gene, CDR1 is MNHNY and CDR2 is SVGAGI (reference sequence). V was trimmed by 8 bases and J by 5 bases, leaving 16 bases between them. This CDR3 is CASHRGTTDNEQFF. The DNA for the CDR3 is TGTGCCAGCCACCGCGGGACGACTGACAATGAGCAGTTCTTC.

The chain joins TRBV13 to TRBJ2-1; D gene ambiguous. V gave up 4 bases and J gave up 0 bases, with 16 bases separating them. In germline, CDR1 is PRHDT, CDR2 FYEKMQ (reference sequence). This CDR3 is 17 amino acids long. Here the CDR3 reads CASSSYTLPLSYNEQFF. CDR3 coding DNA: TGTGCCAGCAGCTCATACACACTACCGCTCTCCTACAATGAGCAGTTCTTC.

V is TRBV7-9 and J is TRBJ1-3; D is unresolved. CDR3 length equals 18 residues. The germline gives CDR1 SEHNR, CDR2 FQNEAQ (reference sequence). Trimming stripped 5 bases from V and 5 bases from J, with 25 bases between. In nucleotides, the CDR3 is TGTGCCAGCAGCCAAATGTCCCCATCCGAGGGCGGGAGAAACACCATATATTTT. Translation: CASSQMSPSEGGRNTIYF. Full variable domain (remainder filled in from reference TRBV7-9 and TRBJ1-3): DTGVSQNPRHKITKRGQNVTFRCDPISEHNRLYWYRQTLGQGPEFLTYFQNEAQLEKSRLLSDRFSAERPKGSFSTLEIQRTEQGDSAMYLCASSQMSPSEGGRNTIYFGEGSWLTVV.

In this sample, this clone turned up a few times. The J gene is TRBJ2-1, the V gene TRBV2; 12 nucleotides line up with TRBD2. CDR1 and CDR2 from the germline V gene are SNHLY and FYNNEI. The CDR3 consists of 15 residues. V was pared by 7 bases and J by 5 bases, with 6 bases of the junction left unmatched. The CDR3 nucleotides are TGTGCCAGCAACCGACTAGCGGGAGTAAACAATGAGCAGTTCTTC. It is translated as CASNRLAGVNNEQFF.

The chain links TRBV5-4 to TRBJ2-5; D unresolved. The J call is in doubt because the DNA end fits TRBJ2-7 better. Germline CDR1 is SGHNT and CDR2 is YYREEE (reference sequence). There are 13 residues in the CDR3. CDR3 residues: CASSLDGEYEQYF. The CDR3 nucleotides read TGTGCCAGCAGCTTGGACGGAGAGTACGAGCAGTACTTC.

CDR3 sequence: CASSTVDTQYF. CDR3 sequence (DNA): TGTGCCAGCAGTACGGTAGATACGCAGTATTTT. This chain connects TRBV6-6 to TRBJ2-3, with no clear D. The CDR3 extends over 11 amino acids. Germline V CDR1 and CDR2: MNHNY, SVGAGI (reference sequence). Trimming shortened V by 5 bases and J by 5 bases, and 5 bases separated the two germline ends.

The chain couples TRBV6-6 to TRBJ2-5; D unclear. V gave up 0 bases and J gave up 7 bases, with 18 bases separating them. CDR3 length equals 16 residues. In germline, CDR1 is MNHNY, CDR2 SVGAGI (reference sequence). CDR3 DNA: TGTGCCAGCAGTTACTCAAATGTGTCCCCCAGAGCGACCCAGTACTTC. Amino acid sequence: CASSYSNVSPRATQYF.

The rearrangement uses TRBV7-2 and TRBJ1-5; D call uncertain. The CDR3 totals 14 residues. The germline V and J ends were trimmed by 2 bases and 5 bases, with 10 bases remaining between them. CDR1 and CDR2 (germline): SGHTA, FQGNSA. The CDR3 DNA reads TGTGCCAGCAGCTTAATTGCCATCGATCAGCCCCAGCATTTT. Protein: CASSLIAIDQPQHF.

Worth noting for this clone: Since no conserved phenylalanine or tryptophan closes the CDR3, a read error is the likely cause. This sequence joins TRBV6-1 and TRBJ1-5; 9 nucleotides line up with TRBD1. This CDR3 has 13 residues. Trimming at V came to 6 bases and at J to 8 bases, leaving 5 bases not matched to a gene. From germline, CDR1 is MNHNS and CDR2 SASEGT. The CDR3 nucleotides are TGTGCCAGCAGGGGAGACAGGGGGAAGCCCCAGCATCTT. Protein: CASRGDRGKPQHL.

This clone is medium-sized (0.01 to 0.1%) by share. V gene TRBV5-1 combines with J gene TRBJ1-5; D not certain. The CDR3 spans 16 residues. Germline V gene sequence: CDR1 SGHRS, CDR2 YFSETQ. Deletions cut 4 bases from V and 4 bases from J, with 18 bases between. The CDR3 loop is CASSPRGRFDNQPQHF. CDR3 in DNA: TGCGCCAGCAGCCCCCGAGGGAGGTTTGATAATCAGCCCCAGCATTTT. The whole variable domain, remainder taken from reference TRBV5-1 and TRBJ1-5, is KAGVTQTPRYLIKTRGQQVTLSCSPISGHRSVSWYQQTPGQGLQFLFEYFSETQRNKGNFPGRFSGRQFSNSRSEMNVSTLELGDSALYLCASSPRGRFDNQPQHFGDGTRLSIL.

The CDR3 DNA reads TGTGCCAGCAGCTTAGCGTCGGGAAGCGGTCAGCCCCAGCATTTT. It yields the protein CASSLASGSGQPQHF. J is TRBJ1-5 and V is TRBV7-2; D is ambiguous. V lost 0 bases to trimming and J lost 6 bases, with 12 bases between them. This CDR3 region has 15 residues. Germline CDR1 and CDR2: SGHTA and FQGNSA.

The chain links TRBV2 to TRBJ1-4; 10 bases align to TRBD1. J was trimmed by 6 bases and V by 7 bases; bases with no gene match: 5. The CDR3 consists of 14 residues. Germline-derived CDR1 and CDR2 are SNHLY and FYNNEI. CDR3 region: CASTGGTGDEKLFF. DNA for the CDR3: TGTGCCAGCACCGGCGGGACAGGGGATGAAAAACTGTTTTTT.